This T cell receptor beta chain was sequenced during a study of blood T cell repertoires in COVID-19. This clone was counted once. This CDR3 has 15 residues. Per germline, CDR1 MNHEY and CDR2 SVGAGI. Trimming left V 0 bases short and J 6 bases short, with 12 bases between. Here immunoSEQ multiplex PCR was the method, and the copy in TCRdb shows in-frame clones only, minus some. The profile shows about 46,000 clones, around 90% of them singletons. This receptor was identified in a man aged 45-65 years with acute or convalescent COVID-19. The gene calls are TRBV6-5 and TRBJ1-5; a weak D match, TRBD1 (6 bases). The material sequenced was peripheral blood. The CDR3 nucleotides are TGTGCCAGCAGTTACTCTGGGGGGGCGGCTCAGCCCCAGCATTTT. The encoded protein is CASSYSGGAAQPQHF.